The TCR beta chain described here comes from a study of graft-versus-host responses after intestinal transplantation. Whole-study context: As for transplant type, recipients had multivisceral, liver-intestinal, or isolated intestinal grafts. After anti-thymocyte globulin induction, recipients took tacrolimus and steroids for about 3 years.

Regarding the study as a whole: Allografts of one patient group, those with graft-donor T cell macrochimerism, had high graft-versus-host to host-versus-graft clonal ratios. After transplant, early declines in HvG clones were associated with peak levels of circulating GvH clones.

On this clone itself: What it recognizes is unknown.

TCRdb's table, derived via immunoSEQ multiplex PCR, lists solely in-frame clones and lacks some. The repertoire includes over 55,000 clones, 84% of them detected once, and 0.35% to 0.45% sits in the top ten. The TCR was taken from a human donor who was the organ donor for an intestinal transplant. The input for sequencing was unstimulated CD4+ T cells sorted from spleen or lymph node cells, taken before transplant.

DNA of the CDR3: TGCAGCGGCCTATGGAACACTGAAGCTTTCTTT. Translation: CSGLWNTEAFF. The chain couples TRBV29-1 to TRBJ1-1; no clear D. V lost 7 bases, J lost 1 base, and 7 bases lay in between. The germline CDR1 and CDR2 sequences are SQVTM and ANQGSEA. This CDR3 comprises 11 residues.